This T cell receptor beta chain was documented in a study of blood T cell repertoires in COVID-19. About the study: Samples taken during acute and convalescent COVID-19 were collected in the United States, Italy and Spain. PBMCs, B-cell-depleted T cells, or T cells were the source of the cDNA or gDNA that made up the material.

Per the authors' pipeline: How many nucleated cells were present was estimated from reference gene primer amplification. This table comes from immunoSEQ multiplex PCR, and its TCRdb copy is limited to in-frame clones, with some not included. V and J calls and clone size are copied from that table; D and trimming were computed from the DNA. The sample gives around 240,000 clones, 70% to 90% of which show up once; around 0.97% is in the top ten. The specimen sequenced was peripheral blood. This TCR was sampled from a man aged 40-50 years with acute or convalescent COVID-19.

The CDR3 sequence is CACQGFSSYEQYF. The CDR3 bases are TGTGCCTGTCAGGGGTTTAGCTCCTACGAGCAGTACTTC. J is TRBJ2-7 and V is TRBV30; a weak D match, TRBD1 (6 bases). The CDR3 has 13 amino acids. The V gene lost 6 bases and the J gene lost 0 bases, with 12 bases spanning the gap. Germline-derived CDR1 and CDR2 are GTSNPN and SVGIG (reference sequence).